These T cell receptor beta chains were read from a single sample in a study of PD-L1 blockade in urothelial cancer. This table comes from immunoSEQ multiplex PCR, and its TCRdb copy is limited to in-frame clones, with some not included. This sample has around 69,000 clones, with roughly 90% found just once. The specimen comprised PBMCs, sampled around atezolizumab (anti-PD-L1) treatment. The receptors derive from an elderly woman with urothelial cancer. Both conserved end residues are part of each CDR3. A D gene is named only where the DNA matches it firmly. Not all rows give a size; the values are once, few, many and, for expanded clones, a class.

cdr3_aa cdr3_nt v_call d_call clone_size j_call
CASAVRQGNTDTQYF TGTGCCAGCGCAGTAAGACAGGGGAACACAGATACGCAGTATTTT TRBV28 TRBD1 - TRBJ2-3
CASSGGQGVAGGDEQYF TGTGCCAGCAGTGGGGGACAGGGGGTAGCGGGAGGTGACGAGCAGTACTTC TRBV2 - - TRBJ2-7
CASSADRALNQPQHF TGTGCCAGCAGCGCGGACAGGGCATTAAATCAGCCCCAGCATTTT TRBV7-8 TRBD1 few TRBJ1-5
CATSRDRREWTGELFF TGTGCCACCAGCAGAGATCGGCGGGAGTGGACCGGGGAGCTGTTTTTT TRBV15 TRBD2 - TRBJ2-2
CASSLLAPSGSSYNEQFF TGTGCCAGCAGTTTATTAGCCCCTAGCGGGAGCTCCTACAATGAGCAGTTCTTC TRBV28 TRBD2 - TRBJ2-1
CASGREGTEAFF TGCGCCAGCGGGAGGGAGGGCACTGAAGCTTTCTTT TRBV5-1 - - TRBJ1-1
CASSLGAGANQPQHF TGTGCCAGCTCACTCGGTGCGGGGGCCAATCAGCCCCAGCATTTT TRBV18 - once TRBJ1-5
CASRHLAGASYNEQFF TGTGCCAGCAGACACTTAGCGGGAGCTTCCTACAATGAGCAGTTCTTC TRBV11-2 TRBD2 - TRBJ2-1
CASSTTAATNEKLFF TGTGCCAGCAGCACGACAGCTGCAACTAATGAAAAACTGTTTTTT TRBV9 - - TRBJ1-4
CASSKGKQGSVDYGYTF TGTGCCAGCAGCAAAGGGAAACAGGGGTCGGTGGACTATGGCTACACCTTC TRBV21-1 - - TRBJ1-2
CASRPGAQSYGYTF TGTGCCAGCAGACCAGGGGCCCAGTCCTATGGCTACACCTTC TRBV28 - once TRBJ1-2
CASSLRGVGETQYF TGTGCCAGCAGCCTACGGGGGGTAGGAGAGACCCAGTACTTC TRBV11-1 TRBD2 - TRBJ2-5
CASSLSVPDEQFF TGCGCCAGCAGCTTGTCGGTGCCGGATGAGCAGTTCTTC TRBV5-1 - - TRBJ2-1
CASSLPGAQYNEQFF TGTGCCAGCAGTTTACCAGGGGCCCAATACAATGAGCAGTTCTTC TRBV27 - - TRBJ2-1
CASSLDAGPNQPQHF TGCGCCAGCAGCTTGGACGCGGGGCCCAATCAGCCCCAGCATTTT TRBV5-1 - - TRBJ1-5
CAWLREIAHTQYF TGTGCCTGGCTAAGGGAGATTGCCCATACGCAGTATTTT TRBV5-3 - - TRBJ2-3
CASRDGGLAGVDEQFF TGTGCCAGCAGGGATGGGGGACTAGCGGGAGTCGATGAGCAGTTCTTC TRBV7-3 TRBD2 - TRBJ2-1
CASSIGLAGTIYNEQFF TGTGCCAGTAGTATCGGACTAGCGGGGACCATCTACAATGAGCAGTTCTTC TRBV19 TRBD2 - TRBJ2-1
CASSRSSGQGGYEQYF TGTGCCAGCAGCCGGTCGTCGGGACAGGGGGGGTATGAGCAGTACTTC TRBV11-2 TRBD1 - TRBJ2-7
CSVGDRPEGGYTF TGCAGCGTTGGGGACAGGCCGGAGGGAGGCTACACCTTC TRBV29-1 TRBD1 - TRBJ1-2